This TCR beta chain was sequenced in a study of blood T cell repertoires in COVID-19. The wider study: Spain, Italy and the United States supplied samples that represented acute and convalescent COVID-19.

The V gene lost 4 bases and the J gene lost 0 bases, with 13 bases spanning the gap. CDR1 and CDR2 from the germline V gene are SGHVS and FNYEAQ. The CDR3 loop spans 16 amino acids. Generated by immunoSEQ multiplex PCR, the TCRdb table keeps only in-frame clones and is missing some. The data show about 140,000 clones, 90% seen once. The chain has TRBV7-6 and TRBJ2-1; D unresolved. The sequencing sample was made of peripheral blood. The sequence was collected from a woman aged 80 or over with acute or convalescent COVID-19. The CDR3: CASSSSTRRSYNEQFF. DNA for the CDR3: TGTGCCAGCAGCTCATCGACTCGCCGCTCCTACAATGAGCAGTTCTTC.